This TCR beta chain was obtained from a study of shared clonotypes between healthy human individuals. Turning to the study itself: The people who gave samples were two women and a few men aged 18 to 49.

Whole-study findings and limits: Sampling included only blood; tissue repertoires likely differ.

With 0 bases removed from V and 2 bases from J, the gap between germline ends came to 8 bases. Germline assignment: CDR1 SGHTA and CDR2 FQGTGA. This CDR3 is built from 15 residues. As for this clone: Antigen: not known.

Profiling relied on immunoSEQ multiplex PCR, and the TCRdb table lists in-frame clones only, not all of them. Among around 690,000 clones, 90% were seen once, and the ten largest hold about a third. The rearrangement links TRBV7-3 to TRBJ2-1; D is possibly TRBD2 (6 bases). The sample taken for sequencing was memory CD8+ T cells from PBMCs. Subset specified: CD45RO+ cells pooled with CCR7-negative TemRA cells. This receptor was obtained from a man aged 18 to 29 in good health. Some clones in this sample may be carry-over from other donors' samples. DNA for the CDR3: TGTGCCAGCAGCTTAACTAGCGGACCCTACAATGAGCAGTTCTTC. It translates to CASSLTSGPYNEQFF.